Included here is one T cell receptor beta chain sequence, with context. The antigen remains unidentified. Then a second PCR, running roughly 6 to 12 cycles, was carried out with a sample-barcoded 5' primer and a J-beta primer mix. Researchers report that a template-switch adaptor with 12 random nucleotides tagged each cDNA molecule. Each CDR3 protein is one row after TCRdb ran MiXCR on the 5' RACE reads. The sample has 1.5 million to 1.9 million distinct CDR3 sequences; about 42% are singletons. The data are from a study of blood T cells in healthy people across ages. Study observations and caveats: Older individuals had lower TCR beta diversity per million T cells (the decline was roughly linear).

Between the trimmed V and J ends, which lost 1 base and 1 base, there was a span of 7 bases. This CDR3 region has 13 residues. Per the germline V gene, CDR1 is SQVTM and CDR2 is ANQGSEA. The specimen sequenced was blood. The chain uses TRBV29-1 and TRBJ1-1; no definite D call. This TCR was sampled from a woman under 30 in good health. Here the CDR3 DNA reads TGCAGCGTTGAAGCCCGCCAGAACACTGAAGCTTTCTTT. The encoded protein is CSVEARQNTEAFF. The full variable domain, rest sourced from reference TRBV29-1 and TRBJ1-1, is SAVISQKPSRDICQRGTSLTIQCQVDSQVTMMFWYRQQPGQSLTLIATANQGSEATYESGFVIDKFPISRPNLTFSTLTVSNMSPEDSSIYLCSVEARQNTEAFFGQGTRLTVV.